The sequence of this TCR beta chain was determined in a study of technical replicates of blood from several donors. Profiled with immunoSEQ multiplex PCR; TCRdb holds only in-frame clones, not every one. The sample lists around 80,000 clones; 90% to 95% were seen once. Trimming pared 4 bases from V and 3 bases from J, leaving 6 bases between. Germline lookup yields CDR1 SEHNR and CDR2 FQNEAQ (reference sequence). CDR3 length equals 12 residues. The table lists this clone with a few counts. This clonotype was sampled from a human donor in good health. This chain uses TRBV7-9 with TRBJ1-1; the D is unclear. The sample was T cells isolated from PBMCs. CDR3 in amino acids: CASSYKYTEAFF. CDR3 DNA: TGTGCCAGCAGCTACAAGTACACTGAAGCTTTCTTT.